This entry is about one T cell receptor beta chain. The antigen remains undetermined. The CDR3 extends over 17 amino acids. V trimming: 4 bases; J trimming: 0 bases; junction bases outside the gene matches: 9. CDR1 is MDHEN, CDR2 SYDVKM, per germline. The record originates from a study of shared clonotypes between healthy human individuals. Study outcomes and limitations: In contrast to clonotypes shared by all four donors, non-shared clonotypes had lower generation probabilities. Shared across several donors were about 4.8% of the naive CD4 clonotypes.

Data came from immunoSEQ multiplex PCR; TCRdb stores just in-frame clones and leaves some out. This table holds about 1.5 million clones, around 98% found once. All of the donors resided in Nashville, Tennessee, and each was a Caucasian adult. The sequence came from a man aged 25 to 45 in good health. The sample consisted of naive CD4+ T cells sorted from blood. Subset noted: CD45RA+ positively selected. The gene calls are TRBV28 and TRBJ1-5, with 7 bases identical to TRBD1. CDR3 amino acids: CASSWGQHPYSNQPQHF. CDR3 DNA: TGTGCCAGCAGTTGGGGACAGCACCCGTATAGCAATCAGCCCCAGCATTTT. Filled out from reference TRBV28 and TRBJ1-5, the complete variable domain reads DVKVTQSSRYLVKRTGEKVFLECVQDMDHENMFWYRQDPGLGLRLIYFSYDVKMKEKGDIPEGYSVSREKKERFSLILESASTNQTSMYLCASSWGQHPYSNQPQHFGDGTRLSIL.